The 25 T cell receptor beta chains reported below all come from one sample, sequenced in a study of OX40 agonist ivuxolimab in advanced cancers. The protocol was immunoSEQ multiplex PCR, while the TCRdb copy is restricted to in-frame clones and leaves out a portion. In the table there are 65,000 to 85,000 clones, about 87% of which are singletons. The source was CD4+ or CD8+ T cells sorted from blood, collected in a trial of the OX40 agonist ivuxolimab. The origin of the receptors is an adult with an advanced solid tumor such as melanoma, head and neck, liver or kidney cancer.

The chain joins TRBV19 to TRBJ2-5, with D perhaps TRBD1 (6 bases). Germline CDR1 reads LNHDA; CDR2 reads SQIVND (reference sequence). V was cut by 3 bases and J by 4 bases, with 21 bases left in between. This CDR3 spans 17 amino acids. For the CDR3, the DNA is TGTGCCAGTAGTATGTTGACAGGTCGATCGGGGCGAGAGACCCAGTACTTC. Protein sequence: CASSMLTGRSGRETQYF.

The CDR3 sequence: CAWSRQGVNTEAFF. CDR3 bases: TGTGCCTGGAGTAGACAGGGGGTGAACACTGAAGCTTTCTTT. The V call is TRBV30, the J call TRBJ1-1, with 9 bases fitting TRBD1. Germline trimming cut 2 bases from V and 0 bases from J; bases unmatched to any gene: 1. The CDR3 runs to 14 residues. Germline assignment: CDR1 GTSNPN and CDR2 SVGIG (reference sequence). Looking up the rest from reference TRBV30 and TRBJ1-1 gives the full variable domain: SQTIHQWPATLVQPVGSPLSLECTVEGTSNPNLYWYRQAAGRGLQLLFYSVGIGQISSEVPQNLSASRPQDRQFILSSKKLLLSDSGFYLCAWSRQGVNTEAFFGQGTRLTVV.

The rearrangement links TRBV19 to TRBJ2-3, with 12 positions matching TRBD2. In germline, CDR1 is LNHDA, CDR2 SQIVND (reference sequence). The CDR3 totals 16 residues. After removal of 4 bases from V and 2 bases from J, the junction contained 4 bases not matched to a gene. This CDR3 reads CASSTRTSGTTDTQYF. CDR3 DNA: TGTGCCAGTAGTACCAGGACTAGCGGGACCACAGATACGCAGTATTTT. The variable domain in full, with the rest retrieved from reference TRBV19 and TRBJ2-3, is DGGITQSPKYLFRKEGQNVTLSCEQNLNHDAMYWYRQDPGQGLRLIYYSQIVNDFQKGDIAEGYSVSREKKESFPLTVTSAQKNPTAFYLCASSTRTSGTTDTQYFGPGTRLTVL.

V usage is TRBV5-1 and J usage is TRBJ2-3; possible D gene TRBD1, 6 bases. V dropped 0 bases and J dropped 1 base, with 18 bases sitting between them. This CDR3 has 18 amino acids. Germline V CDR1 and CDR2: SGHRS, YFSETQ. CDR3 nucleotides: TGCGCCAGCAGCTTGGACCCCCGACAGGAGCGTGGCACAGATACGCAGTATTTT. Translation gives CASSLDPRQERGTDTQYF.

This chain joins TRBV27 and TRBJ2-1; 12 positions agree with TRBD1. Germline values: CDR1 MNHEY, CDR2 SMNVEV (reference sequence). The length of the CDR3 is 15 residues. Trimming removed 1 base from V and 10 bases from J; junction bases left unmatched: 5. The chain's CDR3 is CASSLYGTGGAEQFF. The CDR3 nucleotides read TGTGCCAGCAGTTTATATGGGACAGGGGGCGCGGAGCAGTTCTTC.

This chain joins TRBV19 and TRBJ2-3, with 9 bases matching TRBD1. V dropped 6 bases and J dropped 2; count of bases not matched to a gene: 6. The CDR3 runs 15 residues. CDR1 is LNHDA and CDR2 is SQIVND in the germline V gene (reference sequence). The chain's CDR3 is CASRPGQGYTDTQYF. The CDR3 DNA is TGTGCCAGTAGACCGGGACAGGGCTACACAGATACGCAGTATTTT.

V is TRBV4-2 and J is TRBJ2-3; 9 nucleotides match TRBD2. Germline V CDR1 and CDR2: LGHNA, YNFKEQ. Unmatched junction bases numbered 9, after V lost 0 bases and J lost 8 bases. The CDR3 has 16 amino acids. CDR3: CASSQDRLAVSATQYF. CDR3 DNA sequence: TGTGCCAGCAGCCAAGATCGACTAGCGGTATCAGCTACGCAGTATTTT.

J is TRBJ2-7 and V is TRBV28; 7 nucleotides align to TRBD1. The V gene end was trimmed by 8 bases and the J gene end by 5 bases; junction bases not matched to a gene: 6. Germline V lookup: CDR1 MDHEN, CDR2 SYDVKM. The CDR3 is 12 residues long. CDR3 sequence (DNA): TGTGCCAGCGGTTCGACAGGGAACGAGCAGTACTTC. It codes for CASGSTGNEQYF.

The chain joins TRBV28 to TRBJ2-7; TRBD2 aligns across 7 bases. The CDR3 sequence is 14 residues long. Germline V gene data show CDR1 as MDHEN and CDR2 as SYDVKM. V was clipped by 7 bases and J by 4 bases; unmatched bases: 10. The CDR3 sequence is CASTQGRAGYEQYF. CDR3 sequence (DNA): TGTGCCAGCACCCAAGGGAGGGCCGGTTACGAGCAGTACTTC.

V gene TRBV19 combines with J gene TRBJ2-5; no clear D gene. V was shortened by 1 base and J by 5 bases, with 11 bases between the two germline ends. CDR3 length: 14 residues. The germline CDR1 and CDR2 sequences are LNHDA and SQIVND (reference sequence). The CDR3 nucleotides read TGTGCCAGTAGTATAGGGGTAGGGCGGGAGACCCAGTACTTC. It specifies CASSIGVGRETQYF.

The chain has TRBV18 and TRBJ1-1; D not certain. This CDR3 region has 16 residues. Germline loops: CDR1 KGHSH, CDR2 LQKENI. Between the trimmed V and J ends, which lost 1 base and 3 bases, there was a span of 15 bases. The CDR3 is CASSPLKGGPDTEAFF. Here the CDR3 DNA reads TGTGCCAGCTCACCACTAAAAGGCGGGCCTGACACTGAAGCTTTCTTT.

Only one count was recorded for this clone. The chain recombines TRBV7-8 with TRBJ2-7; D not resolved. The CDR3 totals 12 residues. V dropped 2 bases and J dropped 3 bases, with 5 bases sitting between them. CDR1 is SGHVS, CDR2 FQNEAQ, per germline. This chain's CDR3 is CASSLSDYEQYF. CDR3 bases: TGTGCCAGCAGCTTAAGCGACTACGAGCAGTACTTC.

DNA for the CDR3: TGTGCCAGCACTGGGGCAGGGCTGAGAATGGGGGCCAACGTCCTGACTTTC. Its protein product is CASTGAGLRMGANVLTF. V gene TRBV28 combines with J gene TRBJ2-6; D perhaps matches TRBD1 (5 bases). The CDR3 is 17 amino acids. Germline V CDR1 and CDR2: MDHEN, SYDVKM. Trimming took 7 bases from V and 4 from J, leaving 20 bases between them.

The rearrangement links TRBV7-8 to TRBJ2-3; TRBD2 is a possible D gene (6 bases). The germline gives CDR1 SGHVS, CDR2 FQNEAQ. V lost 5 bases and J 4 bases, leaving 13 bases between the germline ends. The CDR3 totals 14 residues. CDR3 loop: CASSPRETADTQYF. Here the CDR3 DNA reads TGTGCCAGCAGCCCACGGGAGACCGCAGATACGCAGTATTTT.

In its sample, this clone was seen once. This chain uses TRBV7-9 with TRBJ1-2; TRBD1 might be the D (6 bases). With 4 bases removed from V and 2 bases from J, the gap between germline ends came to 11 bases. Germline V gives CDR1 SEHNR, CDR2 FQNEAQ (reference sequence). This CDR3 is built from 14 residues. The CDR3: CASSSGASNYGYTF. In DNA, the CDR3 is TGTGCCAGCAGCTCGGGGGCGTCGAACTATGGCTACACCTTC.

The V call is TRBV7-3, the J call TRBJ2-1, with D maybe TRBD1 (6 bases). This CDR3 spans 17 amino acids. Germline values: CDR1 SGHTA, CDR2 FQGTGA. With 4 bases removed from V and 0 bases from J, the gap between germline ends came to 16 bases. DNA of the CDR3: TGTGCCAGCAGCTCGCAGGGGACCCGTCGCTCCTACAATGAGCAGTTCTTC. It specifies CASSSQGTRRSYNEQFF.

The chain joins TRBV7-9 to TRBJ1-1; TRBD1 matches at 7 bases. CDR1 is SEHNR, CDR2 FQNEAQ, per germline (reference sequence). The ends lost 5 bases at V and 0 bases at J; junction bases unmatched: 6. This CDR3 has 15 residues. CDR3 DNA sequence: TGTGCCAGCAGCAACCAACAGGGGATGAACACTGAAGCTTTCTTT. Its protein product is CASSNQQGMNTEAFF.

Comments on this clone: Other DNA sequences in this sample translate to the same CDR3. This rearrangement joins TRBV2 to TRBJ1-3; 7 bases are a match to TRBD1. The germline V gene has CDR1 SNHLY and CDR2 FYNNEI. The CDR3 runs to 14 residues. V shed 5 bases, J shed 4 bases, and the junction held 5 bases outside the gene matches. CDR3 sequence reads: CASSRQGSGNTIYF. The CDR3 nucleotides are TGTGCCAGCAGTCGACAGGGCTCGGGAAACACCATATATTTT.

The chain recombines TRBV18 with TRBJ2-5; 12 bases map to TRBD2. Germline lookup yields CDR1 KGHSH and CDR2 LQKENI. With 3 bases clipped from V and 5 bases from J, the junction kept 10 bases outside the gene matches. The CDR3 consists of 17 residues. The CDR3 protein is CASSPSNLAGGHETQYF. CDR3 sequence (DNA): TGTGCCAGCTCACCTTCGAACCTAGCGGGGGGGCACGAGACCCAGTACTTC.

This chain links TRBV4-2 with TRBJ1-1; D might be TRBD1 (6 bases). CDR1 LGHNA and CDR2 YNFKEQ come from the germline V gene. The CDR3 is made up of 15 amino acids. V lost 4 bases and J 0 bases, leaving 12 bases between the germline ends. The CDR3: CASSPQGHMNTEAFF. For the CDR3, the DNA is TGTGCCAGCAGCCCTCAGGGGCACATGAACACTGAAGCTTTCTTT.

This chain connects TRBV2 to TRBJ2-7; D remains unclear. This CDR3 is 14 amino acids long. The germline V and J ends were trimmed by 7 bases and 2 bases, with 15 bases remaining between them. Germline lookup yields CDR1 SNHLY and CDR2 FYNNEI. The DNA of the CDR3 is TGTGCCAGCAACGCCGTTCTAGTCCCCTACGAGCAGTACTTC. This translates into CASNAVLVPYEQYF.

The chain has TRBV7-2 and TRBJ2-3; D is unresolved. The CDR3 sequence is 15 residues long. Germline assignment: CDR1 SGHTA and CDR2 FQGNSA. V was clipped by 2 bases and J by 0 bases, with 9 bases between them. The CDR3, as DNA: TGTGCCAGCAGCTTATGGGCGGAGAGCACAGATACGCAGTATTTT. This translates into CASSLWAESTDTQYF.

The chain employs TRBV9 and TRBJ2-7, with 7 bases lining up with TRBD1. Germline V gene data show CDR1 as SGDLS and CDR2 as YYNGEE. Trimming at V came to 0 bases and at J to 2 bases, leaving 5 bases not matched to a gene. There are 15 residues in the CDR3. CDR3 loop: CASSVDGQDPYEQYF. In DNA, the CDR3 is TGTGCCAGCAGCGTAGATGGACAGGACCCCTACGAGCAGTACTTC.

The chain is built from TRBV6-6 and TRBJ2-7; 9 bases map to TRBD1. The germline V gene encodes CDR1 MNHNY and CDR2 SVGAGI (reference sequence). The J segment lost 3 bases and the V segment lost 5 bases, leaving 5 bases of the junction unmatched. CDR3 length: 14 residues. Here the CDR3 reads CASSPGTGLYEQYF. CDR3 sequence (DNA): TGTGCCAGCAGTCCCGGGACAGGGCTCTACGAGCAGTACTTC.

The chain links TRBV6-5 to TRBJ2-7, with 7 positions matching TRBD2. After removal of 0 bases from V and 5 bases from J, the junction contained 4 bases not matched to a gene. CDR3 size: 14 residues. The germline gives CDR1 MNHEY, CDR2 SVGAGI. The CDR3 DNA reads TGTGCCAGCAGTTACTCGGGAGGGCTGAACGAGCAGTACTTC. It yields the protein CASSYSGGLNEQYF.